This T cell receptor beta chain was recovered during a study of blood T cell repertoires in COVID-19. About the research overall: Acute and convalescent COVID-19 samples came from the United States, Italy and Spain.

The CDR3 length is 14 residues. Trimming shortened V by 9 bases and J by 7 bases, and 21 bases separated the two germline ends. Germline loops: CDR1 WSHSY, CDR2 SAAADI. Patients in Seattle were enrolled during active infection, then followed longitudinally. Study processing details: Counts of nucleated cells, estimated from reference gene primer amplification, were obtained. Method: immunoSEQ multiplex PCR; TCRdb's copy keeps in-frame clones and lacks some. The V and J calls and clone size were taken over from that table, and D and trimming were inferred from the DNA. The sample records 250,000 to 350,000 clones, approximately 84% being singletons.

This clonotype originated in a human donor with COVID-19, enrolled during active disease. The donor label of this sample is uncertain. The sequenced sample consisted of peripheral blood. The chain is built from TRBV10-2 and TRBJ1-1; possible D gene TRBD1, 6 bases. The CDR3 sequence: CASIASGRGVEAFF. For the CDR3, the DNA is TGCGCCAGTATCGCTTCCGGCAGGGGCGTTGAAGCTTTCTTT.